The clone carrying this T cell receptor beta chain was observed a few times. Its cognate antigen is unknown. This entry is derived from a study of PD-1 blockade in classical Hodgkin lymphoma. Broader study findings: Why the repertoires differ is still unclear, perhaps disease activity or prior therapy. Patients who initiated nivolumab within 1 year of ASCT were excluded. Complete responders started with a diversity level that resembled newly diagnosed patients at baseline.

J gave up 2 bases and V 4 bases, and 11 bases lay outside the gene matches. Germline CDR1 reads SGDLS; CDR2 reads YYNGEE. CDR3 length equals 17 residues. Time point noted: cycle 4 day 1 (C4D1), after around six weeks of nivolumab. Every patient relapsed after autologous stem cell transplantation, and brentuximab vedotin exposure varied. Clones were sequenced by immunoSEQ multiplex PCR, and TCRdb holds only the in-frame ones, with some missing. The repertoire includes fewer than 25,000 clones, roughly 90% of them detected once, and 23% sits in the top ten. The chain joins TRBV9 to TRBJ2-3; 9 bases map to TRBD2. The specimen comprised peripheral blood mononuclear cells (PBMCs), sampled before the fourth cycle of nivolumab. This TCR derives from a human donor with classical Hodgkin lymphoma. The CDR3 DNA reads TGTGCCAGCAGCCCACGGACTAGCGCCCGCCTCACAGATACGCAGTATTTT. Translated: CASSPRTSARLTDTQYF.